The TCR beta chain under discussion was sequenced for a study of shared clonotypes between healthy human individuals. This CDR3 is built from 13 residues. Trimming removed 5 bases from V and 0 bases from J, with 8 bases in between. Germline assignment: CDR1 MNHEY and CDR2 SVGAGI. The input for sorted-subset replicate PCRs was around 0.2 ug DNA, approximately 30,000 T cell genomes. The protocol was immunoSEQ multiplex PCR, while the TCRdb copy is restricted to in-frame clones and leaves out a portion. Altogether roughly 400,000 clones are present, 90% to 97% being singletons, with the ten largest covering approximately 0.3%.

The sequenced sample was memory CD8+ T cells sorted from blood. Subset: CD45RO+ cells pooled with CCR7-negative TemRA cells. This chain links TRBV6-5 with TRBJ2-7; D is possibly TRBD2 (5 bases). The source is a man between 25 and 39 years old in good health. The CDR3 sequence is CASSTRSSYEQYF. CDR3 bases: TGTGCCAGCAGTACTAGGAGCTCCTACGAGCAGTACTTC.